A selection of T cell receptor beta chains follows, all from one sample in a study of shared clonotypes between healthy human individuals. Generated by immunoSEQ multiplex PCR, the TCRdb table keeps only in-frame clones and is missing some. The sample shows over a million clones, approximately 80% of them seen only once. The material sequenced was memory CD4+ T cells from PBMCs. The receptors originated from a man aged 18 to 29 in good health. Some clones in this sample may be carry-over from other donors' samples. Both conserved end residues are trimmed from each CDR3.

j_call cdr3_length v_call cdr3_aa
TRBJ2-5 13 TRBV5-4 ASSHPDRGKETQY
TRBJ1-2 11 TRBV28 ASLSRQSYGYT
TRBJ2-2 12 TRBV28 ASSPAQPPGELF
TRBJ2-5 12 TRBV2 ASRFSRLGETQY
TRBJ2-4 16 TRBV5-3 ARKQSTFGQGAKNIQY
TRBJ2-2 14 TRBV27 ASSRWAGPDTGELF
TRBJ2-3 13 TRBV6-4 ASRATDLHTDTQY
TRBJ2-7 15 TRBV7-2 ASSPRTSGRGSFEQY
TRBJ1-1 17 TRBV5-1 ASSLGIGQGWVSDTEAF
TRBJ2-2 16 TRBV7-2 ASSLTPGQGPDAGELF
TRBJ1-5 11 TRBV19 ASTGREAQPQH
TRBJ2-1 16 TRBV15 ATSREGLAGGVYNEQF
TRBJ2-1 14 TRBV5-4 ASSRMGTGGWNEQF
TRBJ1-1 13 TRBV4-2 ASSQPGQGPGEAF